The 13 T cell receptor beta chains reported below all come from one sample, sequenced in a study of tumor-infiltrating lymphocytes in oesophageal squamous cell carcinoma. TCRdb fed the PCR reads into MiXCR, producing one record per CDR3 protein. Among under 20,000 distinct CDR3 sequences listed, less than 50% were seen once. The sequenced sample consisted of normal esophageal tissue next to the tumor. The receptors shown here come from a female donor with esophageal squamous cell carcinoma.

The CDR3 DNA follows: TGTGCCAGCAGCCATTTAGGCGGTGAAGCTTTCTTT. It yields the protein CASSHLGGEAFF. The chain links TRBV24-1 to TRBJ1-1; D call uncertain. Trimming left V 11 bases short and J 7 bases short, with 16 bases between. The CDR3 is 12 residues long. Germline V lookup: CDR1 KGHDR, CDR2 SFDVKD.

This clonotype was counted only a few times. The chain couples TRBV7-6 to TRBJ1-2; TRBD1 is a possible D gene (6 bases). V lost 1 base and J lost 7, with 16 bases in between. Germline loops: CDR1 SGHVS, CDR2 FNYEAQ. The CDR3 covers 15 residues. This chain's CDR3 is CASSLDRDIKTGYTF. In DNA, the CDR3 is TGTGCCAGCAGCTTAGACCGGGACATCAAGACTGGCTACACCTTC.

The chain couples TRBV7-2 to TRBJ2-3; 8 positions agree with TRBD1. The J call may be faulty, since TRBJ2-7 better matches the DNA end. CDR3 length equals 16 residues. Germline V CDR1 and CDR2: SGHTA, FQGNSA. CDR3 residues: CASSLVARGPYNEQYF. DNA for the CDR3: TGTGCCAGCAGCTTAGTCGCCAGGGGGCCCTACAATGAGCAGTACTTC.

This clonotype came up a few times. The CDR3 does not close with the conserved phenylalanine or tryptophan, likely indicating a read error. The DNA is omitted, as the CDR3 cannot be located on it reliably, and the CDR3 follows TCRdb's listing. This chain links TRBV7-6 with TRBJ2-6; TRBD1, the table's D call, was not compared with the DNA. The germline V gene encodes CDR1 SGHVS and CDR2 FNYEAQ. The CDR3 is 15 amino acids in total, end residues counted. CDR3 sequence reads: CASSLEFPDTQYFGA.

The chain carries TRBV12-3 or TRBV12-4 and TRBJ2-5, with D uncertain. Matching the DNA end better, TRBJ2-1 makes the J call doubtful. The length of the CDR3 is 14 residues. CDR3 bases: TGTGCCAGCAGTTCCAACCGGAGAGACAATGAGCAGTTCTTC. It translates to CASSSNRRDNEQFF.

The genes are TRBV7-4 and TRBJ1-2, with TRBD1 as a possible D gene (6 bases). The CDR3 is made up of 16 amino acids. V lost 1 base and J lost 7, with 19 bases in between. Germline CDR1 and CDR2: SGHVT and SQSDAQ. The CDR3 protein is CASSLGGLAGARGYTF. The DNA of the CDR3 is TGTGCCAGCAGCTTAGGGGGTCTGGCGGGGGCGCGTGGCTACACCTTC.

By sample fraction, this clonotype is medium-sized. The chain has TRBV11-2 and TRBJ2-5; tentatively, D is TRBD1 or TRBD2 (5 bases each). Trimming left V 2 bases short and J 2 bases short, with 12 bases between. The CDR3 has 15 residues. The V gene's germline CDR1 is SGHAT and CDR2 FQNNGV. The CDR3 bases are TGTGCCAGCAGCTTATTAAGGGGAGCACAAGAGACCCAGTACTTC. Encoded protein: CASSLLRGAQETQYF.

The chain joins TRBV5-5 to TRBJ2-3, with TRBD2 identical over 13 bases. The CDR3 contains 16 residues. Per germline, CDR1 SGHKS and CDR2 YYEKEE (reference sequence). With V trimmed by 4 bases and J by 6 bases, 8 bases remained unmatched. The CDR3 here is CASSGTSGGVGDTQYF. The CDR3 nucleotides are TGTGCCAGCAGCGGAACTAGCGGGGGGGTTGGCGATACGCAGTATTTT.

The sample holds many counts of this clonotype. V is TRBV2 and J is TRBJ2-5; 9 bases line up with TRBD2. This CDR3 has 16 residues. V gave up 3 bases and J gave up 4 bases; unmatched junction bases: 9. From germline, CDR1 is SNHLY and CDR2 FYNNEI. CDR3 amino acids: CASSDGTSNFAETQYF. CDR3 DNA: TGTGCCAGCAGTGACGGGACTAGCAACTTTGCAGAGACCCAGTACTTC. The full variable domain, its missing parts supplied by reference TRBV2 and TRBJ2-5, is EPEVTQTPSHQVTQMGQEVILRCVPISNHLYFYWYRQILGQKVEFLVSFYNNEISEKSEIFDDQFSVERPDGSNFTLKIRSTKLEDSAMYFCASSDGTSNFAETQYFGPGTRLLVL.

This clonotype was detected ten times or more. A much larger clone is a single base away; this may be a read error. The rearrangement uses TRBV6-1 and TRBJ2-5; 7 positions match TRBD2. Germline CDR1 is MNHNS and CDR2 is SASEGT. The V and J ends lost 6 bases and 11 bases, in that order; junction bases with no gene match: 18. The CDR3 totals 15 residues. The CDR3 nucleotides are TGTGCCAGCAGCCTAAGCGGGATTGGGTACAATGAGCAGTACTTC. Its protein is CASSLSGIGYNEQYF.

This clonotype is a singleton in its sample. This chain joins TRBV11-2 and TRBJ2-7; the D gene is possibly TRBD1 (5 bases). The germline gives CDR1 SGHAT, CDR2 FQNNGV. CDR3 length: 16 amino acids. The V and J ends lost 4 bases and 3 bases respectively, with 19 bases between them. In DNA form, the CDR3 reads TGTGCCAGCAGCTCACTCGCCCAGGGTGCTATCTACGAGCAGTACTTC. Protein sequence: CASSSLAQGAIYEQYF.

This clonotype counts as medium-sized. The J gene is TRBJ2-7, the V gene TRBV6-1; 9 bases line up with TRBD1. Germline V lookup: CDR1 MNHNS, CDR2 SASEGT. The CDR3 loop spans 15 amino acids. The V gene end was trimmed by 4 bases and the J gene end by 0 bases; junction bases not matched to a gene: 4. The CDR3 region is CASSGGGQGSYEQYF. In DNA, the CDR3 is TGTGCCAGCAGTGGGGGGGGACAGGGCTCCTACGAGCAGTACTTC.

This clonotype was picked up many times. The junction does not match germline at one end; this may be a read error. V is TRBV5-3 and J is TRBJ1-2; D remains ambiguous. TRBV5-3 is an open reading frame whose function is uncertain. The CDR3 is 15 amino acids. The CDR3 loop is CASSSSTAANYGYTF. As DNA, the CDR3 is TGTGCCAGCAGCTCCTCGACCGCGGCTAACTATGGCTACACCTTC.